This is a list of T cell receptor beta chains from one sample in a study of blood T cell repertoires in COVID-19. Repertoires were generated with immunoSEQ multiplex PCR, while TCRdb's copy carries only in-frame clones and drops some. There are 400,000 to 550,000 clones in the sample; roughly nine tenths occur only once, and approximately 2% lies in the top ten. Sequenced sample: PBMCs or T cells enriched from blood (not recorded which). These receptors all stem from a woman aged 18-29 years with acute COVID-19. Each CDR3 is given with its conserved first and last residue. Fields, in order: J gene, D gene, V gene, clone size, CDR3 DNA, CDR3 protein. A D gene is named only where the DNA matches it firmly. Expanded clones are given a class, and other clones once, few, many or no size at all.

j_call: TRBJ2-7
d_call: NA
v_call: TRBV4-3
clone_size: NA
cdr3_nt: TGCGCCAGCAGCCAAGAGGGAGGACCTTACGAGCAGTACTTC
cdr3_aa: CASSQEGGPYEQYF

j_call: TRBJ2-1
d_call: TRBD2
v_call: TRBV6-4
clone_size: NA
cdr3_nt: TGTGCCAGCGCTAGCGGGGGGGAGGTGATCAATGAGCAGTTCTTC
cdr3_aa: CASASGGEVINEQFF

j_call: TRBJ2-1
d_call: TRBD2
v_call: TRBV11-2
clone_size: NA
cdr3_nt: TGTGCCAGCAGCTTGGGGACTAGCGGGGGGAATGAGCAGTTCTTC
cdr3_aa: CASSLGTSGGNEQFF

j_call: TRBJ1-5
d_call: TRBD1
v_call: TRBV6-5
clone_size: NA
cdr3_nt: TGTGCCAGCACTACAGGGGTTATCAGTCAGCCCCAGCATTTT
cdr3_aa: CASTTGVISQPQHF

j_call: TRBJ1-2
d_call: TRBD1
v_call: TRBV7-9
clone_size: NA
cdr3_nt: TGTGCCAGCAGCCTACTAGACAGGGAGGTTGGCTACACCTTC
cdr3_aa: CASSLLDREVGYTF

j_call: TRBJ1-1
d_call: TRBD1
v_call: TRBV7-9
clone_size: NA
cdr3_nt: TGTGCCACGGACAGGGAAGGTGAAGCTTTCTTT
cdr3_aa: CATDREGEAFF

j_call: TRBJ2-3
d_call: NA
v_call: TRBV24-1
clone_size: NA
cdr3_nt: TGTGCCACCAGTGAGGAACAGGGAGAGGTCGGGACAGATACGCAGTATTTT
cdr3_aa: CATSEEQGEVGTDTQYF

j_call: TRBJ2-1
d_call: TRBD2
v_call: TRBV2
clone_size: NA
cdr3_nt: TGTGCCAGCAGCCGGCGGACTAGCGGGATTGAGCAGTTCTTC
cdr3_aa: CASSRRTSGIEQFF

j_call: TRBJ2-7
d_call: NA
v_call: TRBV19
clone_size: NA
cdr3_nt: TGTGCCAGTAGTTCGGTTGGTCAAGCCTACGAGCAGTACTTC
cdr3_aa: CASSSVGQAYEQYF

j_call: TRBJ2-1
d_call: TRBD2
v_call: TRBV27
clone_size: NA
cdr3_nt: TGTGCCAGCACCAGGGCCTTCCTCGGACTAGCGGCCTCCTACAATGAGCAGTTCTTC
cdr3_aa: CASTRAFLGLAASYNEQFF

j_call: TRBJ1-3
d_call: NA
v_call: TRBV3-1/TRBV3-2
clone_size: NA
cdr3_nt: TGTGCCAGCAGCCTGGGGGGGGGAGGAAACACCATATATTTT
cdr3_aa: CASSLGGGGNTIYF

j_call: TRBJ2-3
d_call: NA
v_call: TRBV9
clone_size: NA
cdr3_nt: TGTGCCAGCGGGGGGTTTCGCACAGATACGCAGTATTTT
cdr3_aa: CASGGFRTDTQYF

j_call: TRBJ1-3
d_call: TRBD1
v_call: TRBV6-5
clone_size: NA
cdr3_nt: TGTGCCAGCAGGACAGGGCGGGAAGACACCATATATTTT
cdr3_aa: CASRTGREDTIYF

j_call: TRBJ1-3
d_call: NA
v_call: TRBV9
clone_size: NA
cdr3_nt: TGTGCCAGCAGACGGGACTACTCTGGAAACACCATATATTTT
cdr3_aa: CASRRDYSGNTIYF

j_call: TRBJ1-3
d_call: NA
v_call: TRBV30
clone_size: NA
cdr3_nt: TGTGCCGGGGGGGGGAGTGGAAACACCATATATTTT
cdr3_aa: CAGGGSGNTIYF

j_call: TRBJ1-5
d_call: NA
v_call: TRBV5-5
clone_size: NA
cdr3_nt: TGTGCCAGCAGCTTGGCGGGGGGCAATCAGCCCCAGCATTTT
cdr3_aa: CASSLAGGNQPQHF

j_call: TRBJ1-6
d_call: NA
v_call: TRBV7-3
clone_size: NA
cdr3_nt: TGTGCCAGCAGCCCCTCCTTTAATTCACCCCTCCACTTT
cdr3_aa: CASSPSFNSPLHF

j_call: TRBJ1-1
d_call: TRBD1
v_call: TRBV10-3
clone_size: NA
cdr3_nt: TGTGCCATCACATCGACAGGGTATAACACTGAAGCTTTCTTT
cdr3_aa: CAITSTGYNTEAFF

j_call: TRBJ2-1
d_call: NA
v_call: TRBV11-2
clone_size: NA
cdr3_nt: TGTGCCAGCAGCTTACAACAGGCATACAATGAGCAGTTCTTC
cdr3_aa: CASSLQQAYNEQFF

j_call: TRBJ1-5
d_call: NA
v_call: TRBV21-1
clone_size: NA
cdr3_nt: TGTGCCAGCAGCCCCGGGGGGCCGGGCAATCAGCCCCAGCATTTT
cdr3_aa: CASSPGGPGNQPQHF

j_call: TRBJ2-1
d_call: TRBD2
v_call: TRBV18
clone_size: NA
cdr3_nt: TGTGCCAGCTCACGCGGAGCGGGGGCACCAAATGAGCAGTTCTTC
cdr3_aa: CASSRGAGAPNEQFF

j_call: TRBJ2-2
d_call: NA
v_call: TRBV28
clone_size: NA
cdr3_nt: TGTGCCAGCAGTTTCCTTAACACCGGGGAGCTGTTTTTT
cdr3_aa: CASSFLNTGELFF

j_call: TRBJ1-2
d_call: NA
v_call: TRBV27
clone_size: NA
cdr3_nt: TGTGCCAGCAGTTTGAGAGGTGATGGCTACACCTTC
cdr3_aa: CASSLRGDGYTF

j_call: TRBJ1-5
d_call: NA
v_call: TRBV12-5
clone_size: NA
cdr3_nt: TGTGCTAGTGGCCGGCCGAGGCAGCCCCAGCATTTT
cdr3_aa: CASGRPRQPQHF

j_call: TRBJ1-6
d_call: NA
v_call: TRBV5-6
clone_size: NA
cdr3_nt: TGTGCCAGCAGCCGAGGGCATAATTCACCCCTCCACTTT
cdr3_aa: CASSRGHNSPLHF

j_call: TRBJ1-2
d_call: NA
v_call: TRBV21-1
clone_size: NA
cdr3_nt: TGTGCCAAGAACGGGACAGTGGTAACTTGTGGCTACACCTTC
cdr3_aa: CAKNGTVVTCGYTF

j_call: TRBJ1-2
d_call: TRBD1
v_call: TRBV28
clone_size: NA
cdr3_nt: TGTGCCAGCAATATTTACAGGGGGCGTAACTATGGCTACACCTTC
cdr3_aa: CASNIYRGRNYGYTF

j_call: TRBJ2-5
d_call: TRBD1
v_call: TRBV7-2
clone_size: NA
cdr3_nt: TGTGCCAGCAGCTTGGGACAGGGCAAAGAGACCCAGTACTTC
cdr3_aa: CASSLGQGKETQYF

j_call: TRBJ1-1
d_call: NA
v_call: TRBV24-1
clone_size: NA
cdr3_nt: TGTGCCACCAGTGGGGCGGAGGACACTGAAGCTTTCTTT
cdr3_aa: CATSGAEDTEAFF

j_call: TRBJ1-4
d_call: NA
v_call: TRBV5-1
clone_size: NA
cdr3_nt: TGCGCCAGCAGCTCCGGACAGACCCAAAGCGAAAAACTGTTTTTT
cdr3_aa: CASSSGQTQSEKLFF

j_call: TRBJ2-2
d_call: TRBD2
v_call: TRBV7-6
clone_size: once
cdr3_nt: TGTGCCAGCAGCTTAGGTCTAGCGGAGAACACCGGGGAGCTGTTTTTT
cdr3_aa: CASSLGLAENTGELFF

j_call: TRBJ1-5
d_call: NA
v_call: TRBV10-3
clone_size: few
cdr3_nt: TGTGCCATCAGTGATTCCGACAGGACTCAGCCCCAGCATTTT
cdr3_aa: CAISDSDRTQPQHF

j_call: TRBJ2-7
d_call: TRBD1
v_call: TRBV10-3
clone_size: NA
cdr3_nt: TGTGCCATCAGTGGAGACAGGGGGCGCGAGCAGTACTTC
cdr3_aa: CAISGDRGREQYF

j_call: TRBJ2-7
d_call: NA
v_call: TRBV7-2
clone_size: NA
cdr3_nt: TGTGCCAGCAGCTTAGGCCGACAGGACATCTACGAGCAGTACTTC
cdr3_aa: CASSLGRQDIYEQYF

j_call: TRBJ1-5
d_call: TRBD1
v_call: TRBV28
clone_size: NA
cdr3_nt: TGTGCCAGCAGTCCGGCGGGGACAGCTTTCAATCAGCCCCAGCATTTT
cdr3_aa: CASSPAGTAFNQPQHF

j_call: TRBJ1-2
d_call: NA
v_call: TRBV6-5
clone_size: NA
cdr3_nt: TGTGCCACAGGGAAGCGCTATGGCTACACCTTC
cdr3_aa: CATGKRYGYTF

j_call: TRBJ2-7
d_call: NA
v_call: TRBV4-3
clone_size: NA
cdr3_nt: TGCGCCAGCAGCCAAGCGCGGGACCCGCTCTACGAGCAGTACTTC
cdr3_aa: CASSQARDPLYEQYF

j_call: TRBJ2-6
d_call: NA
v_call: TRBV9
clone_size: NA
cdr3_nt: TGTGCCAGCAGCGTAGCAGGCTCTGGGGCCAACGTCCTGACTTTC
cdr3_aa: CASSVAGSGANVLTF

j_call: TRBJ1-3
d_call: NA
v_call: TRBV18
clone_size: NA
cdr3_nt: TGTGCCAGCTCACCACCGGGCAGGGCCACTGGAAACACCATATATTTT
cdr3_aa: CASSPPGRATGNTIYF

j_call: TRBJ1-5
d_call: NA
v_call: TRBV7-8
clone_size: NA
cdr3_nt: TGTGCCAGCAGCTCGGACAGCTTCGGAAGTCAGCCCCAGCATTTT
cdr3_aa: CASSSDSFGSQPQHF

j_call: TRBJ2-6
d_call: NA
v_call: TRBV27
clone_size: NA
cdr3_nt: TGTGCCAGCAGTTTATTAATTGGGGGCGATTCCTCTGGGGCCAACGTCCTGACTTTC
cdr3_aa: CASSLLIGGDSSGANVLTF

j_call: TRBJ1-1
d_call: NA
v_call: TRBV19
clone_size: NA
cdr3_nt: TGTGCCACCGGGGGCCGGGGAGGGATGAACACTGAAGCTTTCTTT
cdr3_aa: CATGGRGGMNTEAFF

j_call: TRBJ1-2
d_call: NA
v_call: TRBV5-1
clone_size: few
cdr3_nt: TGCGCCAGCAGCCCGGATTGGGCACCCAGCTATGGCTACACCTTC
cdr3_aa: CASSPDWAPSYGYTF

j_call: TRBJ2-1
d_call: TRBD1
v_call: TRBV19
clone_size: NA
cdr3_nt: TGTGCCAGTATCCCACAGGGGCGAACCTACAATGAGCAGTTCTTC
cdr3_aa: CASIPQGRTYNEQFF

j_call: TRBJ1-6
d_call: NA
v_call: TRBV28
clone_size: NA
cdr3_nt: TGTGCCAGCAGTTTTGTTCAGGGGAATTCACCCCTCCACTTT
cdr3_aa: CASSFVQGNSPLHF

j_call: TRBJ2-7
d_call: NA
v_call: TRBV18
clone_size: NA
cdr3_nt: TGTGCCAGCTCCCCCGGGGTATGGAACGAGCAGTACTTC
cdr3_aa: CASSPGVWNEQYF

j_call: TRBJ1-3
d_call: NA
v_call: TRBV7-9
clone_size: NA
cdr3_nt: TGTGCCAGCAGCTTAGGGGCGAACGGAAACACCATATATTTT
cdr3_aa: CASSLGANGNTIYF

j_call: TRBJ2-1
d_call: TRBD2
v_call: TRBV9
clone_size: many
cdr3_nt: TGTGCCAGCAGCGTAGTCACTAGCGGGAGGAATGAGCAGTTCTTC
cdr3_aa: CASSVVTSGRNEQFF

j_call: TRBJ1-1
d_call: TRBD1
v_call: TRBV15
clone_size: NA
cdr3_nt: TGTGCCACCAGCGGATGGGACAGGGGGAATTATGAAGCTTTCTTT
cdr3_aa: CATSGWDRGNYEAFF

j_call: TRBJ2-2
d_call: NA
v_call: TRBV27
clone_size: NA
cdr3_nt: TGTGCCAGCAGTTGGACTTTTAACACCGGGGAGCTGTTTTTT
cdr3_aa: CASSWTFNTGELFF

j_call: TRBJ2-6
d_call: NA
v_call: TRBV11-3
clone_size: NA
cdr3_nt: TGTGCCAGCAGCTTTGGTAGCTCTGGGGCCAACGTCCTGACTTTC
cdr3_aa: CASSFGSSGANVLTF

j_call: TRBJ2-3
d_call: TRBD2
v_call: TRBV11-2
clone_size: NA
cdr3_nt: TGTGCCAGCAGCACCGGACTAGTTCGCACAGATACGCAGTATTTT
cdr3_aa: CASSTGLVRTDTQYF

j_call: TRBJ1-4
d_call: NA
v_call: TRBV4-3
clone_size: NA
cdr3_nt: TGCGCCAGCAGCCAAGGACAGTCAGCAATGGGGAATGAAAAACTGTTTTTT
cdr3_aa: CASSQGQSAMGNEKLFF

j_call: TRBJ2-1
d_call: NA
v_call: TRBV12-3/TRBV12-4
clone_size: once
cdr3_nt: TGTGCCAGCAGTTTTTTACGGTCGTCTATTCAGTTCTTC
cdr3_aa: CASSFLRSSIQFF